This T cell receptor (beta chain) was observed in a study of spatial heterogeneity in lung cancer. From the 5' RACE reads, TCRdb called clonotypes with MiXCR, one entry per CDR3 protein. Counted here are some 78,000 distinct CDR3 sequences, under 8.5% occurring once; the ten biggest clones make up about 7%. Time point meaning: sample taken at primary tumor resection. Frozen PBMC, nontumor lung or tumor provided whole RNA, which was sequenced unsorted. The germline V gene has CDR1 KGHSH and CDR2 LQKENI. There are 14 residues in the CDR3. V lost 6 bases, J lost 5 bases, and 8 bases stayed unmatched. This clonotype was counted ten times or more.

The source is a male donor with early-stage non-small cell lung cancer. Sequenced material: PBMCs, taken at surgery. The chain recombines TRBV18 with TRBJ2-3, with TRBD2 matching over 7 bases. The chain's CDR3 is CASSPRGREDTQYF. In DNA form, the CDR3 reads TGTGCCAGCTCCCCCCGGGGGAGGGAAGATACGCAGTATTTT.